These 9 T cell receptor beta chains originate from one sample sequenced in a study of T cells in Graves' hyperthyroidism and ophthalmopathy. What was amplified from RNA transcripts were TCR beta CDR3 regions. TCR CDR3 underwent first-round RT-PCR with the HTBI primer set. Each CDR3 protein is one row after TCRdb ran MiXCR on the multiplex PCR reads. The data show some 740,000 distinct CDR3 sequences, roughly 15% seen once. Sample: blood. The receptors here all came from a woman in her late teens or twenties with Graves' hyperthyroidism.

This clonotype was observed at least ten times. This chain uses TRBV19 with TRBJ1-1; a weak D match, TRBD1 (6 bases). The CDR3 sequence is 16 residues long. Germline V gene lookup returns CDR1 LNHDA and CDR2 SQIVND (reference sequence). V lost 5 bases and J lost 0, with 16 bases in between. The DNA of the CDR3 is TGTGCCAGTAGTCCCCAGGACAGCCGCATGAACACTGAAGCTTTCTTT. Translation gives CASSPQDSRMNTEAFF.

This clonotype was found many times. The V gene is TRBV24-1, the J gene TRBJ2-7; D ambiguous. Germline assignment: CDR1 KGHDR and CDR2 SFDVKD. This CDR3 is 14 amino acids long. V lost 4 bases to trimming and J lost 1 base, with 10 bases between them. This CDR3 is CATSDPLDSYEQYF. CDR3 nucleotides: TGTGCCACCAGTGACCCTCTAGATTCCTACGAGCAGTACTTC.

There are many counts of this clonotype. The J gene is TRBJ2-1, the V gene TRBV27; a possible D gene is TRBD2 (6 bases). The CDR3 is made up of 15 amino acids. Germline V gene lookup returns CDR1 MNHEY and CDR2 SMNVEV (reference sequence). The V end lost 6 bases, the J end lost 0 bases, and 12 bases lay between the germline ends. The CDR3 bases are TGTGCCAGCAGGGGTGGGGGGAGCTCCTACAATGAGCAGTTCTTC. It is translated as CASRGGGSSYNEQFF.

This clonotype appeared a few times. The genes are TRBV12-3 or TRBV12-4 and TRBJ2-4; D remains ambiguous. CDR3 length: 14 residues. V lost 6 bases, J lost 2 bases, and 11 bases lay in between. This CDR3 reads CASSLSATKNIQYF. DNA for the CDR3: TGTGCCAGCAGCCTGAGTGCAACCAAAAACATTCAGTACTTC.

This chain connects TRBV15 to TRBJ2-5; possible D gene TRBD1, 6 bases. Per germline, CDR1 LNHNV and CDR2 YYDKDF (reference sequence). V was trimmed by 0 bases and J by 1 base, leaving 12 bases between them. The CDR3 has 16 amino acids. The CDR3 DNA reads TGTGCCACCAGCAGAGACAACAGGGCCGGCCAAGAGACCCAGTACTTC. Protein: CATSRDNRAGQETQYF.

This clonotype was recorded at least ten times. The V call is TRBV12-3 or TRBV12-4, the J call TRBJ2-7; 9 nucleotides line up with TRBD1. The CDR3 runs 14 residues. The ends lost 4 bases at V and 4 bases at J; junction bases unmatched: 5. The CDR3 nucleotides are TGTGCCAGCAGTTGGGGGGACAGGGCGTACGAGCAGTACTTC. This codes for CASSWGDRAYEQYF.

The chain couples TRBV20-1 to TRBJ1-3, with D perhaps TRBD1 (5 bases). Looked up from germline, CDR1 is DFQATT and CDR2 is SNEGSKA (reference sequence). The CDR3 consists of 14 residues. The germline V and J ends were trimmed by 6 bases and 0 bases, with 12 bases remaining between them. Here the CDR3 reads CSATRDSSGNTIYF. For the CDR3, the DNA is TGCAGTGCCACCCGGGACTCCTCTGGAAACACCATATATTTT.

This clonotype was counted many times. The rearrangement links TRBV20-1 to TRBJ2-7; no clear D gene. V lost 5 bases, J lost 6 bases, and 11 bases lay in between. This CDR3 comprises 11 residues. Germline loops: CDR1 DFQATT, CDR2 SNEGSKA (reference sequence). The chain's CDR3 is CSALKVIEQYF. CDR3 coding DNA: TGCAGTGCTCTAAAGGTCATCGAGCAGTACTTC.

This clonotype was picked up many times. This rearrangement joins TRBV27 to TRBJ2-3, with 14 bases identical to TRBD2. The CDR3 totals 18 residues. V was pared by 6 bases and J by 4 bases, with 12 bases of the junction left unmatched. CDR1 and CDR2 from the germline V gene are MNHEY and SMNVEV (reference sequence). CDR3 sequence (DNA): TGTGCCAGCAGCCTCAGGGGGACTAGCGGGAGTCCCCCAGATACGCAGTATTTT. Protein product: CASSLRGTSGSPPDTQYF.